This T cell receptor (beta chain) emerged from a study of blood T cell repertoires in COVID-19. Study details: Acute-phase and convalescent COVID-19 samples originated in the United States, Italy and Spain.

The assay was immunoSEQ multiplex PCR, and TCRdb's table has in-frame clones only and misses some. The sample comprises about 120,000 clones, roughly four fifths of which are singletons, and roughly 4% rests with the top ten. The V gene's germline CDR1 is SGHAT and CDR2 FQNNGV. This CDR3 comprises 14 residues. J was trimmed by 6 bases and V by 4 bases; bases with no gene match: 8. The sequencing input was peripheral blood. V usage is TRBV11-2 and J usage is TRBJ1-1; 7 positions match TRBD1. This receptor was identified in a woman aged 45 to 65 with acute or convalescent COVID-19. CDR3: CASSWQGGRSEAFF. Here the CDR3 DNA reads TGTGCCAGCAGCTGGCAGGGGGGAAGATCTGAAGCTTTCTTT.